A single sample gave rise to the 20 T cell receptor beta chains below, sequenced in a study of CD8+CD57+ T cells in acquired aplastic anemia. The template for TCR beta VDJ and CDR3 sequence profiling was genomic DNA. TCRdb reprocessed the reads via MiXCR and lists one record per CDR3 protein. Found here are about 210,000 distinct CDR3 sequences, 61% of them singletons; the top ten hold 25% to 30%. Sequencing was carried out using sorted CD4+, CD8+, or CD8+CD57+ T cells (not recorded which) from PBMCs. These receptors were taken from a human donor in good health.

This clonotype showed up just once. The chain couples TRBV20-1 to TRBJ2-5; TRBD2 matches 12 bases. V lost 5 bases and J lost 5; bases outside the gene matches: 9. The CDR3 is made up of 15 amino acids. Germline V lookup: CDR1 DFQATT, CDR2 SNEGSKA (reference sequence). The CDR3 here is CSASRLAGVGETQYF. CDR3 sequence (DNA): TGCAGTGCTTCACGACTAGCGGGAGTCGGTGAGACCCAGTACTTC.

The rearrangement links TRBV20-1 to TRBJ1-6; tentative D call: TRBD1 (5 bases). This CDR3 is 14 amino acids long. The V end lost 3 bases, the J end lost 5 bases, and 11 bases lay between the germline ends. CDR1 DFQATT and CDR2 SNEGSKA come from the germline V gene (reference sequence). The CDR3 sequence: CSASSGVNNSPLHF. The DNA for the CDR3 is TGCAGTGCTAGCTCGGGGGTGAATAATTCACCCCTCCACTTT.

The chain employs TRBV29-1 and TRBJ1-5, with unresolved D. Trimming took 3 bases from V and 6 from J, leaving 12 bases between them. CDR1 and CDR2 (germline): SQVTM, ANQGSEA. The CDR3 length is 13 residues. CDR3 residues: CSVDCLPAQPQHF. DNA of the CDR3: TGCAGCGTTGATTGCTTGCCCGCTCAGCCCCAGCATTTT.

The chain combines TRBV7-9 with TRBJ1-6; D perhaps matches TRBD1 (5 bases). Per the germline V gene, CDR1 is SEHNR and CDR2 is FQNEAQ (reference sequence). With 3 bases removed from V and 7 bases from J, the gap between germline ends came to 10 bases. This CDR3 region has 14 residues. The CDR3 DNA follows: TGTGCCAGCAGCTTGGGGACGGGGAATTCACCCCTCCACTTT. It yields the protein CASSLGTGNSPLHF.

The chain carries TRBV2 and TRBJ2-3; the D is unclear. This CDR3 is built from 14 residues. Deletions cut 2 bases from V and 0 bases from J, with 6 bases between. Per the germline V gene, CDR1 is SNHLY and CDR2 is FYNNEI. CDR3 amino acids: CASSELLSTDTQYF. For the CDR3, the DNA is TGTGCCAGCAGTGAACTACTTAGCACAGATACGCAGTATTTT.

The V call is TRBV7-9, the J call TRBJ1-1, with TRBD1 matching 10 bases. The V segment lost 5 bases and the J segment 1 base; nucleotides outside the gene matches: 13. Germline V gives CDR1 SEHNR, CDR2 FQNEAQ (reference sequence). The CDR3 has 18 amino acids. The CDR3 loop is CASSQMTGGANPNTEAFF. CDR3 coding DNA: TGTGCCAGCAGCCAGATGACAGGGGGCGCGAACCCGAACACTGAAGCTTTCTTT.

The chain recombines TRBV5-1 with TRBJ1-2; D remains ambiguous. Germline-derived CDR1 and CDR2 are SGHRS and YFSETQ. V lost 9 bases, J lost 0 bases, and 15 bases lay in between. The CDR3 is 14 amino acids. Here the CDR3 reads CATSRLPANYGYTF. The CDR3 DNA reads as TGCGCCACGTCACGACTTCCAGCTAACTATGGCTACACCTTC.

The CDR3, as DNA: TGTGCCATCAGTGCACAGTCGACGATTAATGGAGAACTGTTTTTT. Its protein product is CAISAQSTINGELFF. J is TRBJ1-4 and V is TRBV10-3; D not certain. The CDR3 runs to 15 residues. V lost 4 bases, J lost 12 bases, and 21 bases lay in between. The germline CDR1 and CDR2 sequences are ENHRY and SYGVKD.

This clonotype came up a few times. This rearrangement joins TRBV12-3 or TRBV12-4 to TRBJ1-6; D gene uncertain. V lost 0 bases, J lost 7 bases, and 7 bases lay in between. The CDR3 is made up of 14 amino acids. The CDR3 protein is CASSLASENSPLHF. The DNA of the CDR3 is TGTGCCAGCAGTTTAGCGTCGGAGAATTCACCCCTCCACTTT.

The chain has TRBV7-9 and TRBJ1-5; a possible D gene is TRBD1 (5 bases). The CDR3 consists of 16 residues. Germline CDR1 SEHNR, CDR2 FQNEAQ (reference sequence). The germline V and J ends were trimmed by 3 bases and 2 bases, with 14 bases remaining between them. The DNA of the CDR3 is TGTGCCAGCAGCTTTACCCAGGGTTTTGGCAATCAGCCCCAGCATTTT. Encoded protein: CASSFTQGFGNQPQHF.

This sequence joins TRBV10-3 and TRBJ2-7; 12 bases line up with TRBD1. The CDR3 contains 14 residues. The germline gives CDR1 ENHRY, CDR2 SYGVKD. The trim removed 7 bases at V and 5 bases at J, leaving 6 bases unmatched. CDR3 protein: CAINTGTGGNEQYF. In nucleotides, the CDR3 is TGTGCCATCAATACCGGGACAGGGGGCAACGAGCAGTACTTC.

The chain uses TRBV24-1 and TRBJ1-5; no firm D call. The CDR3 spans 13 residues. V lost 3 bases to trimming and J lost 4 bases, with 6 bases between them. Germline CDR1 is KGHDR and CDR2 is SFDVKD. Here the CDR3 reads CATSDHPNQPQHF. The CDR3 DNA is TGTGCCACCAGTGATCACCCAAATCAGCCCCAGCATTTT.

The chain employs TRBV6-5 and TRBJ2-7; the D is unclear. Trimming left V 5 bases short and J 7 bases short, with 15 bases between. The CDR3 totals 13 residues. Germline V gives CDR1 MNHEY, CDR2 SVGAGI. The CDR3 nucleotides read TGTGCCAGCAGTGAAGGGCAAGAGAAGGAGCAGTACGTC. The encoded protein is CASSEGQEKEQYV.

The J gene is TRBJ2-3, the V gene TRBV7-3; 9 nucleotides match TRBD1. CDR1 is SGHTA, CDR2 FQGTGA, per germline. The CDR3 covers 15 residues. With 2 bases clipped from V and 11 bases from J, the junction kept 11 bases outside the gene matches. The CDR3 reads CASSLGQGWLNEQYF. DNA for the CDR3: TGTGCCAGCAGCTTAGGACAGGGGTGGTTGAATGAGCAGTATTTT.

The rearrangement uses TRBV20-1 and TRBJ1-2; D remains unclear. Germline CDR1 DFQATT, CDR2 SNEGSKA (reference sequence). The CDR3 extends over 12 amino acids. The V end lost 6 bases, the J end lost 6 bases, and 14 bases lay between the germline ends. CDR3 nucleotides: TGCAGTGCCGAGCTTAACTGGGATGGCTACACCTTC. Translating it yields CSAELNWDGYTF.

The chain is built from TRBV24-1 and TRBJ2-5; D call uncertain. Germline V lookup: CDR1 KGHDR, CDR2 SFDVKD. The CDR3 contains 14 residues. The V gene lost 7 bases and the J gene lost 7 bases, with 18 bases spanning the gap. This CDR3 is CATSTATDPWTQYF. CDR3 sequence (DNA): TGTGCCACCAGCACCGCAACAGACCCTTGGACCCAGTACTTC.

This clonotype has a handful of counts. This rearrangement joins TRBV7-6 to TRBJ2-5; D is uncertain. Per the germline V gene, CDR1 is SGHVS and CDR2 is FNYEAQ. V lost 0 bases, J lost 5 bases, and 4 bases lay in between. This CDR3 has 12 amino acids. CDR3 sequence: CASSLALETQYF. The CDR3 DNA is TGTGCCAGCAGCTTAGCGCTGGAGACCCAGTACTTC.

In this sample, this clonotype turned up many times. The V and J genes are TRBV12-3 or TRBV12-4 and TRBJ2-2; the D is unclear. Trimming left V 6 bases short and J 9 bases short, with 8 bases between. CDR3 length equals 11 residues. CDR3 DNA: TGTGCCAGCAGCCCCGCCCGGGAGCTGTTTTTT. Translated: CASSPARELFF.

The chain uses TRBV9 and TRBJ2-2, with 9 bases identical to TRBD2. Trimming removed 6 bases from V and 3 bases from J; junction bases left unmatched: 3. Germline V lookup: CDR1 SGDLS, CDR2 YYNGEE. The CDR3 is made up of 14 amino acids. The CDR3 DNA is TGTGCCAGCACCCTAGCGGGGTACACCGGGGAGCTGTTTTTT. Encoded protein: CASTLAGYTGELFF.

In its sample, this clonotype was seen many times. J is TRBJ2-2 and V is TRBV6-6; unclear D gene. Looked up from germline, CDR1 is MNHNY and CDR2 is SVGAGI (reference sequence). V gave up 10 bases and J gave up 7 bases, with 19 bases separating them. CDR3 length equals 14 residues. CDR3: CANLPWQEFGELFF. In DNA form, the CDR3 reads TGTGCCAACTTACCCTGGCAGGAATTCGGGGAGCTGTTTTTT.